This T cell receptor beta chain appears in the sequencing data of a study of blood T cell repertoires in COVID-19. Background on the study: From the United States, Italy and Spain came samples of acute and convalescent COVID-19. PBMCs, B-cell-depleted T cells, or T cells were the source of the cDNA or gDNA that made up the material.

The germline gives CDR1 GTSNPN, CDR2 SVGIG (reference sequence). The CDR3 loop spans 12 amino acids. Trimming took 3 bases from V and 4 from J, leaving 10 bases between them. Per the original data handling: Amplifying reference gene primers gave estimates of nucleated cell counts. TCRdb's copy holds only in-frame clones and misses some; the assay was immunoSEQ multiplex PCR. D and trimming were read from the DNA, whereas the V and J calls and clone size are those reported in that table. The profile shows around 130,000 clones, more than 75% of them singletons. The chain couples TRBV30 to TRBJ2-7; tentatively, D is TRBD1 (5 bases). The receptor was isolated from a man between 65 and 80 years old with active COVID-19. Sequenced sample: peripheral blood. Here the CDR3 DNA reads TGTGCCTGGAGGGCAGGGCGATACGAGCAGTACTTC. Amino acids: CAWRAGRYEQYF.